These T cell receptor beta chains were read from a single sample in a study of blood T cell repertoires in COVID-19. Sequencing used immunoSEQ multiplex PCR; TCRdb keeps in-frame clones, though not all of them. Of approximately 200,000 clones listed, around 88% are singletons. The sequenced sample consisted of peripheral blood. All receptors come from a man aged 18 to 29 with active or convalescent COVID-19. The CDR3 runs from the conserved cysteine through the conserved F or W. The D gene is left open where the match is weak. Clone size is not always given. Where it is, it says once, few, many or a class for expanded clones.

V	size	J	D	CDR3	DNA
TRBV2	-	TRBJ2-3	-	CASIRGDTQYF	TGTGCCAGCATTAGGGGAGATACGCAGTATTTT
TRBV28	-	TRBJ2-1	TRBD2	CASSPLRRTSGAANEQFF	TGTGCCAGCAGTCCCTTACGCAGGACTAGCGGGGCCGCCAATGAGCAGTTCTTC
TRBV28	-	TRBJ2-5	-	CASSLLAPETQYF	TGTGCCAGCAGTTTACTAGCCCCAGAGACCCAGTACTTC
TRBV6-1	-	TRBJ2-2	TRBD1	CASSEYFGRGTGLFSVTGELFF	TGTGCCAGCAGTGAATATTTCGGGAGAGGGACAGGGTTGTTCTCGGTCACCGGGGAGCTGTTTTTT
TRBV18	once	TRBJ1-2	-	CASSPSRADYGYTF	TGTGCCAGCTCACCATCCAGGGCCGACTATGGCTACACCTTC
TRBV29-1	few	TRBJ2-1	-	CSAGNQFGQFF	TGCAGCGCCGGCAATCAATTCGGGCAGTTCTTC
TRBV5-1	once	TRBJ1-1	TRBD1	CASSWGQSSFLNTEAFF	TGCGCCAGCAGCTGGGGACAGTCATCCTTCCTGAACACTGAAGCTTTCTTT
TRBV7-8	-	TRBJ1-2	-	CASSLGPHRRDGYTF	TGTGCCAGCAGCTTAGGGCCCCACAGGAGGGATGGCTACACCTTC
TRBV5-5	-	TRBJ1-6	-	CASSLSDSPLHF	TGTGCCAGCAGCTTGTCGGATTCACCCCTCCACTTT
TRBV11-3	-	TRBJ1-3	-	CASSLGGPTDSNTIYF	TGTGCCAGCAGCTTAGGTGGCCCGACAGATTCGAACACCATATATTTT
TRBV5-1	-	TRBJ2-3	TRBD2	CASSSGTSGRAPDTQYF	TGCGCCAGCAGCAGCGGTACTAGCGGGAGGGCCCCAGATACGCAGTATTTT
TRBV6-2/TRBV6-3	few	TRBJ2-1	-	CASSYPWRRDSYNEQFF	TGTGCCAGCAGTTACCCGTGGCGGCGGGACTCCTACAATGAGCAGTTCTTC
TRBV4-3	-	TRBJ2-2	-	CASSQDRGSGELFF	TGCGCCAGCAGCCAAGATCGGGGGAGCGGGGAGCTGTTTTTT
TRBV7-9	-	TRBJ1-2	TRBD1	CASSVGQGGGYTF	TGTGCCAGCAGCGTTGGACAGGGGGGTGGCTACACCTTC
TRBV19	-	TRBJ2-7	-	CASRDGVDEQYF	TGTGCCAGTCGCGACGGAGTAGATGAGCAGTACTTC
TRBV6-5	-	TRBJ2-7	-	CASSYSWTESSYEQYF	TGTGCCAGCAGTTACTCTTGGACAGAAAGCTCCTACGAGCAGTACTTC
TRBV9	-	TRBJ2-2	-	CASSRGQTGTGELFF	TGTGCCAGCAGCAGAGGGCAAACTGGGACCGGGGAGCTGTTTTTT
TRBV29-1	once	TRBJ1-1	-	CSVTGRVNTEAFF	TGCAGCGTCACCGGTCGGGTTAACACTGAAGCTTTCTTT
TRBV19	-	TRBJ2-3	-	CASSSASTDTQYF	TGTGCCAGTAGTAGCGCCAGCACAGATACGCAGTATTTT
TRBV29-1	-	TRBJ1-4	-	CSVGNEKLFF	TGCAGCGTCGGGAATGAAAAACTGTTTTTT
TRBV19	once	TRBJ2-7	-	CASKRKGVSYEQYF	TGTGCCAGTAAGAGAAAGGGGGTATCCTACGAGCAGTACTTC
TRBV6-6	-	TRBJ1-6	TRBD1	CASSRGTGTYNSPLHF	TGTGCCAGCAGCCGGGGGACAGGGACTTATAATTCACCCCTCCACTTT
TRBV5-1	-	TRBJ2-2	TRBD2	CASSWGGTGELFF	TGCGCCAGCAGCTGGGGAGGGACCGGGGAGCTGTTTTTT
TRBV5-1	-	TRBJ1-6	TRBD1	CASSLEGQGGGSPLHF	TGCGCCAGCAGCTTGGAGGGACAGGGGGGTGGTTCACCCCTCCACTTT
TRBV29-1	-	TRBJ1-1	-	CSVGGAGDTEAFF	TGCAGCGTTGGAGGGGCAGGGGACACTGAAGCTTTCTTT
TRBV7-9	-	TRBJ2-7	-	CASSLAGSHEQYF	TGTGCCAGCAGCTTAGCGGGCAGCCACGAGCAGTACTTC
TRBV29-1	-	TRBJ1-2	TRBD1	CSVVDRGGYGYTF	TGCAGCGTCGTAGACAGGGGCGGCTATGGCTACACCTTC
TRBV5-6	-	TRBJ2-1	-	CASSLTLQYNEQFF	TGTGCCAGCAGCTTGACACTACAATACAATGAGCAGTTCTTC